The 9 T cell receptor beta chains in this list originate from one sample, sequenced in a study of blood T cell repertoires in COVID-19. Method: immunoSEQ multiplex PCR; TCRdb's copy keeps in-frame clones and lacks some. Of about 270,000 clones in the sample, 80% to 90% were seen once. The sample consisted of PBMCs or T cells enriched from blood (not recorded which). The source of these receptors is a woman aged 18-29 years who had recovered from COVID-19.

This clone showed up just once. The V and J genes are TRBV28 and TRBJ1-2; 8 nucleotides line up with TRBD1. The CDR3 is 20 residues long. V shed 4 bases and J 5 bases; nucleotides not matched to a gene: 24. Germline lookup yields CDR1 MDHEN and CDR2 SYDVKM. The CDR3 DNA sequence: TGTGCCAGCAGTTCCCCAAGAGTCAGGACAGGGTGGGGAATTGGGTATGGCTACACCTTC. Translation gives CASSSPRVRTGWGIGYGYTF.

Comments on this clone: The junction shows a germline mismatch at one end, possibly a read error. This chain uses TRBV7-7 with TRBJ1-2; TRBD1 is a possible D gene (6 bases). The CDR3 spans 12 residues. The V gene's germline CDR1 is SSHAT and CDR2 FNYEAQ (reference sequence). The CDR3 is CASSYKGDGYTF. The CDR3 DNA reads TGTGCTAGCAGCTATAAGGGGGATGGCTACACCTTC.

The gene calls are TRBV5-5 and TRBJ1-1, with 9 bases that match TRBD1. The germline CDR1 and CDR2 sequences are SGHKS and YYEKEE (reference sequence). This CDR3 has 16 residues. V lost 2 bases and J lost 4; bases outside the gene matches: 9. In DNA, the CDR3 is TGTGCCAGCAGCTTTGCAACAGGGGGCGGTTTCACTGAAGCTTTCTTT. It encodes CASSFATGGGFTEAFF.

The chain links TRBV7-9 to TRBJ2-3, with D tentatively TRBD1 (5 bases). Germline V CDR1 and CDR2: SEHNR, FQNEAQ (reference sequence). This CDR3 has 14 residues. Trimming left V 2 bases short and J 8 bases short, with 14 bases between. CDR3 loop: CASSLLQAIGTQYF. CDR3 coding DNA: TGTGCCAGCAGCTTATTACAGGCTATCGGTACGCAGTATTTT.

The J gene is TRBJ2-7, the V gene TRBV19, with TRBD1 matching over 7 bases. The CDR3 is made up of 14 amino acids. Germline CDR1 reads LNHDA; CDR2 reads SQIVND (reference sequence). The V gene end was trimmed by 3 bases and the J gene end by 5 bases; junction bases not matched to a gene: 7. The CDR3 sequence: CASSIDRVGNEQYF. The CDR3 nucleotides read TGTGCCAGTAGTATTGACAGGGTTGGGAACGAGCAGTACTTC. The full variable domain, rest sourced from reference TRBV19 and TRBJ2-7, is DGGITQSPKYLFRKEGQNVTLSCEQNLNHDAMYWYRQDPGQGLRLIYYSQIVNDFQKGDIAEGYSVSREKKESFPLTVTSAQKNPTAFYLCASSIDRVGNEQYFGPGTRLTVT.

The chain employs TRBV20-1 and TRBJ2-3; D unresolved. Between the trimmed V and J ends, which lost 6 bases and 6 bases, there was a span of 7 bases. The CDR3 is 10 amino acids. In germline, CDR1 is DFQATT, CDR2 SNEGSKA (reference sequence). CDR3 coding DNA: TGCAGTGCCTTTCGGGATACGCAGTATTTT. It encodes CSAFRDTQYF.

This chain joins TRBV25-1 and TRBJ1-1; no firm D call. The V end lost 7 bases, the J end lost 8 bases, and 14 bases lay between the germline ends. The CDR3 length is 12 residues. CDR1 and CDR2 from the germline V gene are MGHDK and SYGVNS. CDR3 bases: TGTGCCAGCAAAGAATCTCCGGGGGAAGCTTTCTTT. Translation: CASKESPGEAFF.

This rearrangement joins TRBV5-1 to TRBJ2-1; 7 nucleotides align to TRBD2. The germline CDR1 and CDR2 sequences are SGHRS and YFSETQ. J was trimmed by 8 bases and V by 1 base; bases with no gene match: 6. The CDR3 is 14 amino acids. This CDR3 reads CASSLQSGRDEQFF. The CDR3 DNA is TGCGCCAGCAGCTTGCAGTCAGGGAGGGATGAGCAGTTCTTC.

The CDR3 reads CASRQTGLGQDTEAFF. The CDR3 DNA sequence: TGCGCCAGCAGACAGACAGGGTTGGGTCAGGACACTGAAGCTTTCTTT. The V gene is TRBV5-1, the J gene TRBJ1-1, with TRBD1 identical over 7 bases. There are 16 residues in the CDR3. CDR1 and CDR2 (germline): SGHRS, YFSETQ. J lost 3 bases, V lost 5 bases, and 13 bases had no gene match. Full variable domain (outside the CDR3, taken from reference TRBV5-1 and TRBJ1-1): KAGVTQTPRYLIKTRGQQVTLSCSPISGHRSVSWYQQTPGQGLQFLFEYFSETQRNKGNFPGRFSGRQFSNSRSEMNVSTLELGDSALYLCASRQTGLGQDTEAFFGQGTRLTVV.